Shown below are 7 T cell receptor beta chains from a single sample sequenced in a study of OX40 agonist ivuxolimab in advanced cancers. TCRdb's copy holds only in-frame clones and misses some; the assay was immunoSEQ multiplex PCR. The sample includes about 86,000 clones, about 90% seen only once; the top ten take roughly 9.3%. The sample in question was CD4+ or CD8+ T cells sorted from blood, obtained in a trial of the OX40 agonist ivuxolimab. The receptors here all came from an adult with an advanced solid tumor such as melanoma, head and neck, liver or kidney cancer.

The J gene is TRBJ2-3, the V gene TRBV4-1; 11 bases are a match to TRBD2. J was trimmed by 6 bases and V by 2 bases; bases with no gene match: 13. The CDR3 is 18 residues long. Germline V CDR1 and CDR2: MGHRA, YSYEKL. The CDR3 protein is CASSQPAALAGVEDTQYF. In nucleotides, the CDR3 is TGCGCCAGCAGCCAACCGGCGGCACTAGCGGGAGTGGAGGATACGCAGTATTTT.

This sequence joins TRBV27 and TRBJ2-5, with no clear D. Germline CDR1 is MNHEY and CDR2 is SMNVEV (reference sequence). V dropped 2 bases and J dropped 4 bases, with 11 bases sitting between them. This CDR3 has 14 residues. The CDR3 nucleotides read TGTGCCAGCAGTTTAAGGGCCCTGGGAGAGACCCAGTACTTC. Its translation: CASSLRALGETQYF.

The chain uses TRBV28 and TRBJ2-7; perhaps TRBD2 as D (5 bases). The ends were cut back, 1 base at V and 3 bases at J, with 10 bases in the middle. The CDR3 runs 14 residues. CDR1 MDHEN and CDR2 SYDVKM come from the germline V gene. The CDR3 DNA follows: TGTGCCAGCAGTTTATTCGGGAACGTCTACGAGCAGTACTTC. Translation gives CASSLFGNVYEQYF.

The chain is built from TRBV28 and TRBJ2-7, with D possibly being TRBD1 or TRBD2 (5 bases each). V shed 10 bases and J shed 4 bases, with 14 bases lying between them. The length of the CDR3 is 12 residues. The germline CDR1 and CDR2 sequences are MDHEN and SYDVKM. CDR3 in DNA: TGTGCCACTACCGGGGCGCAGTACGAGCAGTACTTC. Protein product: CATTGAQYEQYF.

V usage is TRBV7-9 and J usage is TRBJ1-1; D gene unclear. This CDR3 spans 15 amino acids. The V and J ends lost 6 bases and 2 bases respectively, with 16 bases between them. Germline CDR1 and CDR2: SEHNR and FQNEAQ (reference sequence). The CDR3 sequence is CASSSSGRRNTEAFF. The CDR3 bases are TGTGCCAGCAGTTCCAGCGGTCGGCGAAACACTGAAGCTTTCTTT.

The V call is TRBV13, the J call TRBJ2-3, with TRBD2 as a possible D gene (5 bases). CDR3 length: 14 amino acids. Germline CDR1 is PRHDT and CDR2 is FYEKMQ (reference sequence). V lost 7 bases, J lost 0 bases, and 11 bases lay in between. The CDR3 sequence is CASKEDLSTDTQYF. The CDR3 region has the DNA TGTGCCAGCAAGGAGGACCTAAGCACAGATACGCAGTATTTT.

The chain carries TRBV6-1 and TRBJ2-2; no reliable D call. Germline V CDR1 and CDR2: MNHNS, SASEGT. The V end was cut by 4 bases, the J end by 8 bases, with 5 bases between. The CDR3 consists of 11 residues. CDR3 residues: CASSAYGELFF. DNA of the CDR3: TGTGCCAGCAGTGCCTATGGGGAGCTGTTTTTT.